This T cell receptor beta chain originates from a study of PD-1 and CTLA-4 blockade in melanoma. Sequencing was performed with immunoSEQ multiplex PCR; in TCRdb, only in-frame clones are kept and a portion is missing. The sample records 15,000 to 20,000 clones, about 73% being singletons. CDR1 is LNHDA and CDR2 is SQIVND in the germline V gene (reference sequence). The V and J ends lost 3 bases and 8 bases, in that order; junction bases with no gene match: 11. The CDR3 spans 16 residues. Material: CD8+ T cells from peripheral blood, obtained from a patient given anti-PD-1 treatment. This TCR was recovered from a human donor with melanoma. The genes are TRBV19 and TRBJ2-1; 9 positions agree with TRBD2. CDR3 sequence reads: CASSISSSGRRDEQFF. The CDR3 DNA reads as TGTGCCAGTAGTATCAGTAGCAGCGGGAGGAGGGATGAGCAGTTCTTC. The whole variable domain, filled in from reference TRBV19 and TRBJ2-1, reads DGGITQSPKYLFRKEGQNVTLSCEQNLNHDAMYWYRQDPGQGLRLIYYSQIVNDFQKGDIAEGYSVSREKKESFPLTVTSAQKNPTAFYLCASSISSSGRRDEQFFGPGTRLTVL.